The 20 T cell receptor beta chains below were found in one sample sequenced in a study of response to subunit inactivated influenza vaccine. TCRdb processed the RT-PCR reads anew with MiXCR; each CDR3 protein has one entry. The sample carries about 190,000 distinct CDR3 sequences, around an eighth recorded once. This material consisted of CD8+ T cells sorted from PBMCs, taken 4 to 6 days after vaccination. These TCRs come from a man between 50 and 59 years old who received an inactivated influenza vaccine.

J is TRBJ2-5 and V is TRBV16, with D tentatively TRBD2 (6 bases). Germline values: CDR1 KGHSY, CDR2 FQNENV. CDR3 length equals 15 residues. V lost 2 bases and J lost 5, with 15 bases in between. The DNA for the CDR3 is TGTGCCAGCAGCCAACTCCTCCTAGCGTGGGAGACCCAGTACTTC. Its translation: CASSQLLLAWETQYF.

This clonotype was observed many times. The chain recombines TRBV12-3 or TRBV12-4 with TRBJ2-2; weak D call: TRBD2 (6 bases). V was trimmed by 5 bases and J by 6 bases, leaving 13 bases between them. This CDR3 spans 14 amino acids. The CDR3 DNA is TGTGCCAGCAGTCCTAGCGTTAGGGCCGGGGAGCTGTTTTTT. Amino acids: CASSPSVRAGELFF.

The genes are TRBV7-9 and TRBJ2-3, with TRBD2 matching over 10 bases. In germline, CDR1 is SEHNR, CDR2 FQNEAQ (reference sequence). V was clipped by 5 bases and J by 0 bases; unmatched bases: 5. The CDR3 sequence is 16 residues long. CDR3 nucleotide sequence: TGTGCCAGCAGCAAGGGACTAGCGTTTAGCACAGATACGCAGTATTTT. Encoded protein: CASSKGLAFSTDTQYF.

The chain is built from TRBV6-6 and TRBJ2-2, with no clear D. This CDR3 has 10 residues. With 10 bases removed from V and 5 bases from J, the gap between germline ends came to 5 bases. Germline CDR1 and CDR2: MNHNY and SVGAGI (reference sequence). For the CDR3, the DNA is TGTGCCACCCGAACCGGGGAGCTGTTTTTT. Residues: CATRTGELFF.

CDR3 sequence: CASSQADPGDEQFF. Written as DNA, the CDR3 is TGCGCCAGCAGCCAAGCGGACCCCGGGGATGAGCAGTTCTTC. The gene calls are TRBV4-3 and TRBJ2-1; TRBD2 might be the D (5 bases). CDR1 and CDR2 from the germline V gene are LGHNA and YSLEER. CDR3 length: 14 residues. Trimming removed 1 base from V and 8 bases from J, with 12 bases in between.

This clonotype was observed at least ten times. This chain connects TRBV28 to TRBJ2-7; TRBD1 aligns across 11 bases. CDR1 and CDR2 (germline): MDHEN, SYDVKM. The CDR3 sequence is 15 residues long. The ends lost 6 bases at V and 3 bases at J; junction bases unmatched: 7. CDR3 loop: CASREPGQGDYEQYF. The DNA of the CDR3 is TGTGCCAGCAGGGAGCCGGGACAGGGGGACTACGAGCAGTACTTC.

This clonotype was observed a handful of times. The V and J genes are TRBV24-1 and TRBJ2-1, with no clear D. Trimming removed 4 bases at V and 5 bases at J, with 8 bases between. Germline loops: CDR1 KGHDR, CDR2 SFDVKD. The CDR3 runs 13 residues. CDR3 coding DNA: TGTGCCACCAGTGAGAGTATTCACAATGAGCAGTTCTTC. This codes for CATSESIHNEQFF.

This clonotype appeared many times. The chain recombines TRBV7-8 with TRBJ2-6; D is undetermined. The CDR3 loop spans 14 amino acids. The V end was cut by 3 bases, the J end by 0 bases, with 3 bases between. CDR1 and CDR2 from the germline V gene are SGHVS and FQNEAQ. This CDR3 reads CASSFFSGANVLTF. The CDR3 DNA reads as TGTGCCAGCAGCTTCTTCTCTGGGGCCAACGTCCTGACTTTC.

This clonotype appeared a few times. The chain employs TRBV4-1 and TRBJ2-7; TRBD2 matches 7 bases. Germline lookup yields CDR1 MGHRA and CDR2 YSYEKL. V was clipped by 4 bases and J by 2 bases; unmatched bases: 11. The length of the CDR3 is 16 residues. The DNA of the CDR3 is TGCGCCAGCAGCCCATCCCTAGCGGAGAGGACCTACGAGCAGTACTTC. Protein product: CASSPSLAERTYEQYF.

The J gene is TRBJ1-1, the V gene TRBV28; a possible D gene is TRBD1 (6 bases). The CDR3 has 12 residues. The germline V and J ends were trimmed by 8 bases and 1 base, with 8 bases remaining between them. Germline V gene sequence: CDR1 MDHEN, CDR2 SYDVKM. The DNA for the CDR3 is TGTGCCAGCCGACAGGAGAACACTGAAGCTTTCTTT. Amino acids: CASRQENTEAFF.

This clonotype was detected a few times. The chain employs TRBV20-1 and TRBJ2-1, with 7 bases that match TRBD2. Germline assignment: CDR1 DFQATT and CDR2 SNEGSKA (reference sequence). This CDR3 is 14 amino acids long. The trim removed 7 bases at V and 8 bases at J, leaving 14 bases unmatched. The CDR3 sequence is CSDRTSERGDEQFF. The CDR3 DNA is TGCAGTGATCGAACTAGCGAAAGAGGTGATGAGCAGTTCTTC.

This clonotype was seen repeatedly, ten times or more. The genes are TRBV11-2 and TRBJ2-1; D is perhaps TRBD2 (6 bases). Looked up from germline, CDR1 is SGHAT and CDR2 is FQNNGV. Between the trimmed V and J ends, which lost 2 bases and 2 bases, there was a span of 10 bases. This CDR3 is 15 amino acids long. The CDR3 DNA reads TGTGCCAGCAGCTTATCCGGGGGACCCTACAATGAGCAGTTCTTC. Amino acid sequence: CASSLSGGPYNEQFF.

This clonotype was seen a handful of times. The rearrangement joins TRBV7-9 to TRBJ1-2; the D is unclear. Germline V gene data show CDR1 as SEHNR and CDR2 as FQNEAQ (reference sequence). CDR3 length: 14 residues. Trimming stripped 0 bases from V and 1 base from J, with 6 bases between. The CDR3 DNA reads TGTGCCAGCAGCTTAGCTCCGGTTAACTATGGCTACACCTTC. Protein sequence: CASSLAPVNYGYTF.

This clonotype appeared a few times. This chain uses TRBV28 with TRBJ2-7; 7 bases are shared with TRBD2. This CDR3 spans 17 amino acids. The V gene's germline CDR1 is MDHEN and CDR2 SYDVKM. V trimming: 8 bases; J trimming: 3 bases; junction bases outside the gene matches: 19. The CDR3, as DNA: TGTGCCAGCTCTAGCTCGGGGGAGGGAGCGAGGGACTACGAGCAGTACTTC. It yields the protein CASSSSGEGARDYEQYF.

This clonotype appeared many times. This chain's CDR3 is CASSPGGLAGVEQFF. The CDR3, as DNA: TGTGCCAGCAGCCCGGGGGGACTAGCGGGAGTTGAGCAGTTCTTC. V and J are TRBV7-8 and TRBJ2-1, with TRBD2 matching over 14 bases. Germline CDR1 SGHVS, CDR2 FQNEAQ. This CDR3 is 15 amino acids long. V was clipped by 5 bases and J by 9 bases; unmatched bases: 6.

This chain links TRBV6-1 with TRBJ1-1; 7 positions match TRBD1. CDR1 is MNHNS and CDR2 is SASEGT in the germline V gene. The V gene end was trimmed by 11 bases and the J gene end by 5 bases; junction bases not matched to a gene: 14. This CDR3 has 14 residues. CDR3 in amino acids: CAGSPTGVFTEAFF. CDR3 DNA sequence: TGTGCCGGGAGTCCCACAGGGGTTTTTACTGAAGCTTTCTTT.

This clonotype was detected only a few times. The V gene is TRBV7-6, the J gene TRBJ1-4; D remains unclear. The germline gives CDR1 SGHVS, CDR2 FNYEAQ. The germline V and J ends were trimmed by 1 base and 5 bases, with 5 bases remaining between them. This CDR3 contains 13 residues. This CDR3 reads CASSLVDNEKLFF. CDR3 in DNA: TGTGCCAGCAGCTTAGTGGACAATGAAAAACTGTTTTTT.

In its sample, this clonotype was seen a few times. The chain couples TRBV4-3 to TRBJ2-1; no firm D call. This CDR3 has 17 residues. The germline gives CDR1 LGHNA, CDR2 YSLEER. The V and J ends lost 0 bases and 7 bases respectively, with 19 bases between them. The CDR3 here is CASSQDQEVRRGNEQFF. The CDR3 DNA sequence: TGCGCCAGCAGCCAAGATCAAGAGGTTAGGCGAGGTAATGAGCAGTTCTTC.

The gene calls are TRBV29-1 and TRBJ1-2; TRBD1 is a possible D gene (6 bases). The ends were cut back, 5 bases at V and 8 bases at J, with 21 bases in the middle. The CDR3 sequence is 14 residues long. Germline CDR1 SQVTM, CDR2 ANQGSEA. The CDR3 sequence: CSVIGRGPRRGYTF. The DNA of the CDR3 is TGCAGCGTTATTGGCAGGGGCCCCAGGAGAGGCTACACCTTC.

This clonotype was seen only a few times. The chain combines TRBV5-1 with TRBJ2-5; D is ambiguous. Germline assignment: CDR1 SGHRS and CDR2 YFSETQ. This CDR3 has 14 residues. Trimming took 0 bases from V and 2 from J, leaving 8 bases between them. The CDR3 loop reads CASSLGPFQETQYF. CDR3 DNA sequence: TGCGCCAGCAGCTTGGGTCCTTTTCAAGAGACCCAGTACTTC.